This TCR beta chain is drawn from a study of T-cell memory formation after mild COVID-19. TCRdb re-called the 5' RACE reads through MiXCR, storing one row per CDR3 protein. The sample records 560,000 or so distinct CDR3 sequences, 17% being singletons. There are a few counts of this clonotype. Its antigen is currently unknown. Study outcomes and limitations: CD8+ contracting clones occupied EMRA, while CD4+ ones occupied mainly CM and EM. Pre-infection memory held some responding clones, suggesting pre-existing cross-reactive T cells responded.

J gave up 6 bases and V 5 bases, and 8 bases lay outside the gene matches. The CDR3 is 15 residues long. CDR1 and CDR2 (germline): MNHEY, SVGAGI. The rearrangement links TRBV6-5 to TRBJ2-5; 11 bases map to TRBD2. The TCR originated in an adult woman who had mild COVID-19 (a few samples of this study predate the infection). Cell type and time point are not known. The sequenced material came from PBMCs or a T cell subset sorted from them (not recorded which). The CDR3 sequence is CASSNTSGSKQTQYF. CDR3 DNA sequence: TGTGCCAGCAGTAATACTAGCGGGAGTAAGCAGACCCAGTACTTC.